A selection of T cell receptor beta chains follows, all from one sample in a study of CD8+CD57+ T cells in acquired aplastic anemia. One entry per CDR3 protein, called by TCRdb with MiXCR from the reads. The sample includes about 200,000 distinct CDR3 sequences, roughly two thirds of them seen just once. The source material was sorted CD4+, CD8+, or CD8+CD57+ T cells (not recorded which) from PBMCs. The receptors were sampled from a human donor with aplastic anemia. The CDR3 runs from the conserved cysteine through the conserved F or W. A D gene is named only where the DNA matches it firmly. Size values are once, few and many counts, or a class for expanded clones, and some rows have none.

>.|.|TRBJ1-3|TRBV29-1
TGCAGCGCCATGATCGGGGAATCCTCTGGAAACACCATATATTTT
CSAMIGESSGNTIYF
>.|.|TRBJ1-4|TRBV2
TGTGCCACCGCGGTCTCCCCTAGTGAAAAACTGTTTTTT
CATAVSPSEKLFF
>few|.|TRBJ2-3|TRBV5-1
TGCGCCAGCAGCCAAGTGGCACAGTTAGATACGCAGTATTTT
CASSQVAQLDTQYF
>.|.|TRBJ1-2|TRBV7-3
TGTGCCAGCAGCGCACAGGGTTATGGCTACACCTTC
CASSAQGYGYTF
>.|.|TRBJ2-1|TRBV29-1
TGCAGCGTTACTGTTGACACTTACAATGAGCAGTTCTTC
CSVTVDTYNEQFF
>.|TRBD2|TRBJ2-1|TRBV7-4
TGTGCCAGCAGCACAAGCGGGGGGTCCAATGAGCAGTTCTTC
CASSTSGGSNEQFF
>.|.|TRBJ1-4|TRBV19
TGTGCCAGTAGTATGGACCCTAGTGAAAAACTGTTTTTT
CASSMDPSEKLFF
>once|TRBD1|TRBJ2-5|TRBV7-9
TGTGCCAGCAGCTGGGGGGACAGGGGGATTCAAGAGACCCAGTACTTC
CASSWGDRGIQETQYF
>.|TRBD1|TRBJ1-4|TRBV2
TGTGCCAGCAGGGGCAGGACAGGGGGCGGTGAAAAACTGTTTTTT
CASRGRTGGGEKLFF
>many|TRBD2|TRBJ2-1|TRBV5-1
TGCGCCAGCAGCGATTTAGCGGGGGGGCCGGATGAGCAGTTCTTC
CASSDLAGGPDEQFF
>.|.|TRBJ2-3|TRBV7-9
TGTGCCCCGGGTCCGACCACAGATACGCAGTATTTT
CAPGPTTDTQYF
>few|.|TRBJ2-5|TRBV10-3
TGTGCCATCAGTCCCGAGCTAGGAAAGACCCAGTACTTC
CAISPELGKTQYF
>.|.|TRBJ2-7|TRBV19
TGTGCCAGTAGTGGCGGAGGGACACGGACCTACGAGCAGTACTTC
CASSGGGTRTYEQYF
>.|.|TRBJ2-3|TRBV2
TGTGCCAGCAGCGCTGTCATGGATACGCAGTATTTT
CASSAVMDTQYF
>.|.|TRBJ2-1|TRBV10-2
TGCGCCAGCAGGGCTGTCCGGGGGGCCTCGGACAATGAGCAGTTCTTC
CASRAVRGASDNEQFF
>few|.|TRBJ1-5|TRBV5-1
TGCGCCAGCAGCCTGGACTATAGCAATCAGCCCCAGCATTTT
CASSLDYSNQPQHF
>.|.|TRBJ2-5|TRBV5-1
TGCGCCAGCAGCTTGGGGGACGGGAGAGGGTACTTC
CASSLGDGRGYF
>.|TRBD2|TRBJ2-7|TRBV20-1
TGCAGTGCTAGTCGGGGGACTAGCGGGGTTTACGAGCAGTACTTC
CSASRGTSGVYEQYF
>many|.|TRBJ2-7|TRBV30
TGTGCCTGGAGACCGGAGGGACAGCCCTACGAGCAGTACTTC
CAWRPEGQPYEQYF
>.|.|TRBJ1-1|TRBV29-1
TGCAGCACTGCACTCAGGGATTCGGGGACTGAAGCTTTCTTT
CSTALRDSGTEAFF
>.|.|TRBJ2-1|TRBV20-1
TGCAGTGCTAGAGAGAACAATGAGCAGTTCTTC
CSARENNEQFF
>.|.|TRBJ2-3|TRBV2
TGTGCCAGCGTCGGCCTTCTTAGCACAGATACGCAGTATTTT
CASVGLLSTDTQYF
>.|.|TRBJ2-3|TRBV19
TGTGCCAGTAGTATCGGGGACGCTCGCACAGATACGCAGTATTTT
CASSIGDARTDTQYF
>.|TRBD2|TRBJ2-5|TRBV7-2
TGTGCCAGCAGCCCCGGCGGTAGCGGGGGAGAGACCCAGTACTTC
CASSPGGSGGETQYF
>.|.|TRBJ2-5|TRBV7-3
TGTGCCAGCTCTTATGGGTACCAAGAGACCCAGTACTTC
CASSYGYQETQYF
>.|TRBD2|TRBJ2-5|TRBV19
TGTGCCAACCAGCGGGGGGGAGGGGAGACCCAGTACTTC
CANQRGGGETQYF
>few|.|TRBJ1-3|TRBV24-1
TGTGCCACCAGTGATGGCCCTGGAAACACCATATATTTT
CATSDGPGNTIYF
>.|TRBD2|TRBJ2-5|TRBV7-2
TGTGCCAGCAGCCGCGGACTAGCGGGAGGAGAGACCCAGTACTTC
CASSRGLAGGETQYF
>few|.|TRBJ2-5|TRBV7-2
TGTGCCAGCAGCGGCGGGGGCTCTAGAGAGACCCAGTACTTC
CASSGGGSRETQYF
>many|.|TRBJ2-6|TRBV6-5
TGTGCCAGCAGTAGCGGGCTCTCTGGGGCCAACGTCCTGACTTTC
CASSSGLSGANVLTF
>.|TRBD1|TRBJ1-2|TRBV29-1
TGCAGCGTCGGAGGCCGGGACAGGGACAACTATGGCTACACCTTC
CSVGGRDRDNYGYTF
>.|.|TRBJ1-2|TRBV25-1
TGTGCCAGCAGTGACGAGAACAGCGGGCTCTATGGCTACACCTTC
CASSDENSGLYGYTF
>.|.|TRBJ2-5|TRBV9
TGTGCCAGCGGAGACACAGGGACAGAGACCCAGTACTTC
CASGDTGTETQYF
>.|.|TRBJ2-7|TRBV5-1
TGCGCCAGCAGCTTAAGTGGCGTTTCCGGTGACGAGCAGTACTTC
CASSLSGVSGDEQYF
>.|.|TRBJ2-4|TRBV19
TGTGCCAGTAGTATCGCAGGGACCAAAAACATTCAGTACTTC
CASSIAGTKNIQYF
>.|.|TRBJ1-4|TRBV2
TGTGCCAGCAGTGAAGCCTTTGATCAAAACAAGGCTGAACCCTCTGGGGCCAGCGGGCTGTTTTTT
CASSEAFDQNKAEPSGASGLFF
>once|.|TRBJ2-3|TRBV24-1
TGTGCCACCAGTGAGCGAGGGGTGGGCGAGGGAGATACGCAGTATTTT
CATSERGVGEGDTQYF
>.|.|TRBJ1-2|TRBV9
TGTGCCAGCACCGAACTAGGGTCTAACTATGGCTACACCTTC
CASTELGSNYGYTF
>.|.|TRBJ1-2|TRBV20-1
TGCAGTGCTAGTCACAGGACAGATGGCTACACCTTC
CSASHRTDGYTF
>.|.|TRBJ2-1|TRBV10-3
TGTGCCATCGGGGGACTGGACAATGAGCAGTTCTTC
CAIGGLDNEQFF
>.|.|TRBJ1-3|TRBV7-3
TGTGCCAGCAGTTTGGGACATCTATTAGTTGGAAACACCATATATTTT
CASSLGHLLVGNTIYF
>.|.|TRBJ2-7|TRBV2
TGTGCCAGCAGTGACTACAGTTACTACGAGCAGTACTTC
CASSDYSYYEQYF
>.|.|TRBJ1-2|TRBV2
TGTGCCAGCAGTGAACTGGGGGGCGGCGATGGCTACACCTTC
CASSELGGGDGYTF